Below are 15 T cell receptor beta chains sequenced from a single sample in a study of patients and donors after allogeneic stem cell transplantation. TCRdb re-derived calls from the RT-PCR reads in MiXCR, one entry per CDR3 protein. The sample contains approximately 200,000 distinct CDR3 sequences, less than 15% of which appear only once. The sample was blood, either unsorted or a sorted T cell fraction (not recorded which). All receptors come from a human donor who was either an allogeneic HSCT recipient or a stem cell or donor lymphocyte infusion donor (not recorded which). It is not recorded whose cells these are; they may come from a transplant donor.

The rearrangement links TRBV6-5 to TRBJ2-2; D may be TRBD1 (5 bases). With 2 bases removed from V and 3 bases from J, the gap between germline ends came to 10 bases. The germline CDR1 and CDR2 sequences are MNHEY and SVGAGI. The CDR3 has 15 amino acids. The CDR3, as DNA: TGTGCCAGCAGTTACGGGCAGGGATACACCGGGGAGCTGTTTTTT. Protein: CASSYGQGYTGELFF.

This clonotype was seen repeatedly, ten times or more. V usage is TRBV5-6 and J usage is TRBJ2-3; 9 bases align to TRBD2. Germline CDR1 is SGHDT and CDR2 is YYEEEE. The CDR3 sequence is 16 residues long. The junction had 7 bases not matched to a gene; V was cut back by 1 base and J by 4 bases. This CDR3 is CASSLWVAGAPDTQYF. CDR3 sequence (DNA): TGTGCCAGCAGCTTGTGGGTAGCGGGGGCCCCAGATACGCAGTATTTT.

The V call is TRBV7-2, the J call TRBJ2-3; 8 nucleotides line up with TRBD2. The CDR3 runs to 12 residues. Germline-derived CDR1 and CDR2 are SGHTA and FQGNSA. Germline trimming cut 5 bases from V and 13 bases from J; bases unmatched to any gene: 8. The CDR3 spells CASSHTSGLEYF. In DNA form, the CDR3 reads TGTGCCAGCAGCCACACTAGCGGCCTAGAGTATTTT.

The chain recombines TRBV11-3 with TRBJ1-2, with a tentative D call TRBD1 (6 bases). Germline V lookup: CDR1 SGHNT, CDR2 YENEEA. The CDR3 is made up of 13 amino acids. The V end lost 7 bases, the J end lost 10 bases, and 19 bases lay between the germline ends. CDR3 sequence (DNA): TGTGCCAGCACCACTCAGAGTAGGGGGGACTACACCTTC. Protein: CASTTQSRGDYTF.

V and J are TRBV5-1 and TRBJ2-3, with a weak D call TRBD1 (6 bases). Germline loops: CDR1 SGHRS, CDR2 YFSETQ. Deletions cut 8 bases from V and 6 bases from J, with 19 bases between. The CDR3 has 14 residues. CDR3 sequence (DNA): TGCGCCAGTTACCAGACAGGTTCAGGGGATACGCAGTATTTT. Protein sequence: CASYQTGSGDTQYF. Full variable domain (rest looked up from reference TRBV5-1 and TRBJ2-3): KAGVTQTPRYLIKTRGQQVTLSCSPISGHRSVSWYQQTPGQGLQFLFEYFSETQRNKGNFPGRFSGRQFSNSRSEMNVSTLELGDSALYLCASYQTGSGDTQYFGPGTRLTVL.

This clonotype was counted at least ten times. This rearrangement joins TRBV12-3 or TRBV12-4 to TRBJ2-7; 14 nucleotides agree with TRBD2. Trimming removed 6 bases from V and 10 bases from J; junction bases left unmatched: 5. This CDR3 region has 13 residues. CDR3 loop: CASSRLAGGVQYF. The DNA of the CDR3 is TGTGCCAGCAGCAGACTAGCGGGAGGGGTACAGTACTTC.

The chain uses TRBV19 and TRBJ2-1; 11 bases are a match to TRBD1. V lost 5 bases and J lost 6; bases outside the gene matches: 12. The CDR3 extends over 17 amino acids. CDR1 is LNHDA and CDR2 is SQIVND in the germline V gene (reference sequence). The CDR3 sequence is CASSHTSGTGGTNEQFF. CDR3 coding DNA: TGTGCCAGTAGTCACACTTCCGGGACAGGGGGGACCAATGAGCAGTTCTTC. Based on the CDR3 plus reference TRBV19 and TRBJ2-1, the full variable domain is DGGITQSPKYLFRKEGQNVTLSCEQNLNHDAMYWYRQDPGQGLRLIYYSQIVNDFQKGDIAEGYSVSREKKESFPLTVTSAQKNPTAFYLCASSHTSGTGGTNEQFFGPGTRLTVL.

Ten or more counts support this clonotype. CDR3 sequence (DNA): TGTGCCAGCAGCTTGAGCGGGACTGCCCAAGAGACCCAGTACTTC. Translating gives CASSLSGTAQETQYF. V is TRBV5-6 and J is TRBJ2-5; 7 nucleotides line up with TRBD2. This CDR3 region has 15 residues. Germline CDR1 and CDR2: SGHDT and YYEEEE. V trimming: 1 base; J trimming: 1 base; junction bases outside the gene matches: 4.

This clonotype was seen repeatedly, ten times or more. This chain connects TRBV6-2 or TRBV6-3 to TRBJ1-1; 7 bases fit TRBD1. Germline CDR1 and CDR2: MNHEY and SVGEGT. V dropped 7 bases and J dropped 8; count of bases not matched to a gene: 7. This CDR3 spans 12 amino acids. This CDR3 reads CASITGQKEAFF. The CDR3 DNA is TGTGCCAGCATTACGGGACAGAAAGAAGCTTTCTTT.

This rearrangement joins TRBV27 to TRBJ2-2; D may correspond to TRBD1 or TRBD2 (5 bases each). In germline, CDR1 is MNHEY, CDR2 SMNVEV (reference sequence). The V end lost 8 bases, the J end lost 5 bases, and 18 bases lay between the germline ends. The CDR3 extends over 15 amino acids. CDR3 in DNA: TGTGCCAGCTCAGAATGGGGGAGACGGACCGGGGAGCTGTTTTTT. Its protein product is CASSEWGRRTGELFF.

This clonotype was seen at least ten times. As DNA, the CDR3 is TGTGCCAGCAGCGGCGGGAGGTTTGAGCTTAGAGGCGACGAGCAGTACTTC. It translates to CASSGGRFELRGDEQYF. The chain has TRBV11-3 and TRBJ2-7, with 8 bases that match TRBD2. The J segment lost 5 bases and the V segment lost 5 bases, leaving 17 bases of the junction unmatched. The CDR3 has 17 residues. Germline-derived CDR1 and CDR2 are SGHNT and YENEEA.

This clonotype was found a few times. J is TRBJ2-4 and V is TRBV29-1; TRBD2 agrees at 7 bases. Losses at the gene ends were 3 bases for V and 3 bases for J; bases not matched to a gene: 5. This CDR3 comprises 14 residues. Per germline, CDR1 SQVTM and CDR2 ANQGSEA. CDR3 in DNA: TGCAGCGTTGAGGGGGGGTGGGACAAAAACATTCAGTACTTC. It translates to CSVEGGWDKNIQYF. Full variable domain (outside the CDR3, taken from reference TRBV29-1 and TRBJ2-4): SAVISQKPSRDICQRGTSLTIQCQVDSQVTMMFWYRQQPGQSLTLIATANQGSEATYESGFVIDKFPISRPNLTFSTLTVSNMSPEDSSIYLCSVEGGWDKNIQYFGAGTRLSVL.

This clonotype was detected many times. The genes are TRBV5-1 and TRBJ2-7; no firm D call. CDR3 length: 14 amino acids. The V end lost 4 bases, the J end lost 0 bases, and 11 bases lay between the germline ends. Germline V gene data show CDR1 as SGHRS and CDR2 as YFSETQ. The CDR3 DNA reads TGCGCCAGCAGCCTAAGACCCGGCTCCTACGAGCAGTACTTC. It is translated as CASSLRPGSYEQYF.

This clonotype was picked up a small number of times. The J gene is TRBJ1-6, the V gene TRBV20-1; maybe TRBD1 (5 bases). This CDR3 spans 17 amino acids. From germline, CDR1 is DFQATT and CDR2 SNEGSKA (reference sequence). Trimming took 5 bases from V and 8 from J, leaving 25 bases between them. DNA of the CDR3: TGCAGTGCTCGCCGGGGCCTACCCCAAGGACGGGATTCACCCCTCCACTTT. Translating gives CSARRGLPQGRDSPLHF.

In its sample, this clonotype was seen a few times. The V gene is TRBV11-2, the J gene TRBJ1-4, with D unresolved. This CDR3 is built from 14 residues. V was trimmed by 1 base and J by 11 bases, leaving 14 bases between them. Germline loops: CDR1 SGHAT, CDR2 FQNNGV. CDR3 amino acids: CASSLGSDHIKLFF. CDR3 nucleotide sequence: TGTGCCAGCAGCTTAGGCAGTGACCATATTAAACTGTTTTTT.